This record concerns one TCR beta chain sequence. This clone has more than one count but fewer than ten. No antigen is known for it. Base-call qualities are not available, and no considerably larger clone is one nucleotide away. Trimming removed 4 bases from V and 0 bases from J; the gene matches leave 3 bases unexplained. Counted from cysteine to phenylalanine, this CDR3 has 15 amino acids. Only CDR3 DNA is held: 45 bases, read in frame from base 1. CDR1 and CDR2 are drawn from the germline V gene: SGHTA, FQGNSA. All of the isolated RNA was reverse transcribed with the High Capacity cDNA Reverse Transcription Kit, so expressed TCRB transcripts were sequenced. Naive, central memory and regulatory T cell samples underwent deep immunoSEQ sequencing, averaging around 4 million total reads per sample. Sorted cells were lysed in RLT buffer, and RNA was extracted using DNase-treated RNeasy Micro or Mini kits according to cell number. To prevent cross-contamination, each cell subset was processed individually, whereas patient and healthy donor samples were processed jointly. TCRB sequences were amplified from cDNA with the immunoSEQ multiplex PCR, producing 87-bp fragments spanning the CDR3 region. Sequencing of the amplicons was performed on the Illumina HiSeq platform. The paper's data handling went like this. Synthetic template baselines were used to correct PCR bias computationally, reads within Hamming distance 2 were collapsed, and singletons that could not be merged were discarded. Reads were aligned against IMGT to assign V, D and J genes, CDR3 length and insertions or deletions at six rearrangement sites. Within each subset, clonotype counts were normalized to the number of sorted cells before true diversity and Gini coefficients were calculated with the tcR R package. The overlap coefficient, calculated on TCRB nucleotide sequences, was used to measure repertoire sharing. What TCRdb holds here is the immuneACCESS table cut down to in-frame rearrangements. Part of the clones is not present; checked against another copy, under half of the missing clones reflect an unresolved V gene, and the others are unexplained. D and trimming were read from the DNA, whereas the V and J calls and clone size are those reported in that table. In this sample the table shows about 150,000 clones, 10% to 15% of which occur a single time. Jointly, the top ten make up 1.3% of the sample.

Each donor gave one peripheral blood draw, roughly 0.11 L on average, collected into heparinised tubes. Using a panel that included CD45RO, CCR7, CD25, CD127, CD95 and CD27, naive, central memory, regulatory and stem cell-like memory CD4+ T cells were sorted on a BD FACSAria II. A purity above 98% was achieved for all sorted populations. Right away, PBMCs were isolated by Lymphoprep density gradient centrifugation and were stained directly, with no culture step. To minimize batch effects, samples were stained and sorted in pairs, one healthy donor with one patient per experiment. The sample is drawn from a study of beta chain features in type 1 diabetes (dated by TCRdb to 2016 to 2019). About the full investigation: Mean age, gender distribution, total cell number and subset yield were not different between patients and healthy donors. A total of 100 million to 110 million sorted cells were examined across all samples, and a strong correlation was observed between cell number per subset and RNA yield. In the study, recently diagnosed type 1 diabetes patients and matched healthy donors were compared on the TCRB repertoires of their sorted circulating CD4+ T cell subsets. Naive and central memory subsets were obtained from all 30 or so donors, but regulatory and stem cell-like memory subsets were isolated from only 8 patients and 8 healthy donors.

What the work shows at the level of the full study, not this receptor alone: Because cDNA was sequenced instead of genomic DNA, activated cells with high expression could be over-represented, although the groups did not differ in activation or CD3 levels. Naive, central memory and regulatory TCRB repertoires appeared to be more alike among patients than among healthy donors. Shorter templates might have been favored by PCR, but patient and control samples were amplified and corrected together, so both groups would have been affected equally by any skew. HLA sub-analyses involved small numbers of individuals, so any influence of HLA type on TCRB rearrangement remained unresolved. At VDJ recombination sites, type 1 diabetes patients had fewer insertions and more deleted nucleotides, which implies abnormalities in thymic rearrangement. A moderate but significant shortening of TCRB CDR3 length was observed in type 1 diabetes patients in all four CD4+ subsets.

This clonotype originated in a man younger than 35 with type 1 diabetes. This sequence uses TRBV7-2 and TRBJ2-3, with TRBD1 identical over 8 junction bases. The specimen was central memory CD4+ T cells from blood. The DNA sequence is as follows: TGTGCCAGCAGCTCCTGGACAGGGAGCACAGATACGCAGTATTTT. It specifies CASSSWTGSTDTQYF.